The 11 T cell receptor beta chains reported below all come from one sample, sequenced in a study of tumor and adjacent non-tumor tissue in lung cancer. A modified ARM-PCR protocol with three rounds of nested PCR amplified TCRbeta. One entry per CDR3 protein, called by TCRdb with MiXCR from the multiplex PCR reads. This table holds about 44,000 distinct CDR3 sequences, around 62% found once. No cell sorting was done before RNA was extracted from the tissue. More than 3 cm separated this lung sample from the edge of the tumor. The sample consisted of distant non-tumor lung tissue. Receptors were obtained from a woman aged 40-49 years with non-small cell lung cancer.

This clonotype was observed many times. The chain links TRBV20-1 to TRBJ1-2; 8 bases are shared with TRBD1. Per germline, CDR1 DFQATT and CDR2 SNEGSKA (reference sequence). This CDR3 contains 18 residues. With 6 bases clipped from V and 3 bases from J, the junction kept 21 bases outside the gene matches. The CDR3 loop is CSALGQASDTPVYYGYTF. As DNA, the CDR3 is TGCAGTGCCCTGGGACAGGCCAGTGATACGCCTGTCTACTATGGCTACACCTTC.

This clonotype showed up many times. This sequence joins TRBV20-1 and TRBJ2-2, with 7 bases identical to TRBD2. The germline V gene encodes CDR1 DFQATT and CDR2 SNEGSKA (reference sequence). This CDR3 is built from 16 residues. The J segment lost 6 bases and the V segment lost 3 bases, leaving 13 bases of the junction unmatched. The CDR3 is CSARDWTSDGSGELFF. The CDR3 DNA is TGCAGTGCTAGGGATTGGACTAGTGACGGTTCCGGGGAGCTGTTTTTT.

This clonotype was seen just once. The chain is built from TRBV12-1 and TRBJ2-7; TRBD1, as called in the table, went unchecked against the DNA. TRBV12-1 constitutes a pseudogene. This CDR3 is 15 amino acids long. The CDR3 region is CASNLRGPETYEQYF. The CDR3 bases are TGTGCCAGCAACCTGAGGGGACCGGAGACCTACGAGCAGTATTTC.

To note about this clonotype: At one end, the junction sequence differs from germline, possibly due to a read error. The chain has TRBV11-3 and TRBJ1-1; D call uncertain. This CDR3 contains 13 residues. The germline gives CDR1 SGHNT, CDR2 YENEEA. CDR3 in DNA: TGTGCCAGCAACTTAGCAATAGGGCAACAAGCTTTCTTT. Its protein product is CASNLAIGQQAFF.

This clonotype showed up just once. This chain links TRBV11-2 with TRBJ2-3, with 9 bases aligning to TRBD2. The trim removed 6 bases at V and 2 bases at J, leaving 9 bases unmatched. Germline CDR1 is SGHAT and CDR2 is FQNNGV. This CDR3 contains 16 residues. The CDR3 sequence: CASSFSGSTDTDTQYF. The CDR3 nucleotides are TGTGCCAGCAGTTTTAGCGGGAGTACGGACACAGATACGCAGTATTTT.

In the case of this clonotype: The CDR3 carries no conserved terminal phenylalanine or tryptophan, so it likely arises from a read error. The J gene is TRBJ2-7, the V gene TRBV6-5, with no clear D. The CDR3 runs to 11 residues. CDR1 and CDR2 from the germline V gene are MNHEY and SVGAGI. V was shortened by 2 bases and J by 5 bases, with 4 bases between the two germline ends. CDR3 sequence: CASSYDDEQYL. In DNA, the CDR3 is TGTGCCAGCAGTTACGACGACGAGCAGTACTTA.

The V and J genes are TRBV11-1 and TRBJ2-4, with TRBD1 as a possible D gene (5 bases). Germline assignment: CDR1 SGHAT and CDR2 FQDESV (reference sequence). Trimming took off 5 bases at V and 0 bases at J, with 11 bases between the two ends. The length of the CDR3 is 15 residues. The CDR3 sequence is CASSPTGLAKNIQYF. Here the CDR3 DNA reads TGTGCCAGCAGCCCAACAGGTCTAGCCAAAAACATTCAGTACTTC.

The count of this clonotype is one. The germline gene is not matched at one end of the junction; a read error may be the cause. The V call is TRBV5-5, the J call TRBJ2-2; perhaps D is TRBD1 or TRBD2 (5 bases each). Looked up from germline, CDR1 is SGHKS and CDR2 is YYEKEE (reference sequence). There are 13 residues in the CDR3. The CDR3 loop reads CANSLQGTGELFF. For the CDR3, the DNA is TGTGCCAACAGCTTGCAGGGCACCGGGGAACTGTTTTTT.

On this clonotype itself: Given a much more abundant clone one base away, this may be a read error. This sequence joins TRBV20-1 and TRBJ2-1; maybe TRBD2 (5 bases). This CDR3 has 13 amino acids. CDR1 and CDR2 from the germline V gene are DFQATT and SNEGSKA (reference sequence). CDR3 sequence: CSASGPHGNEEFF. As DNA, the CDR3 is TGCAGTGCTAGTGGACCTCACGGGAATGAGGAGTTCTTC.

As to this clonotype: One end of the junction varies from germline; a read error may be responsible. This chain connects TRBV11-2 to TRBJ2-7, with TRBD1 as a possible D gene (6 bases). Germline V gene data show CDR1 as SGHAT and CDR2 as FQNNGV. This CDR3 comprises 15 residues. The CDR3 bases are TGTGCCAGCAACTTAGAAATACAGGGTTCTCGCGAGCAGTACTTC. It translates to CASNLEIQGSREQYF.

The gene calls are TRBV7-9 and TRBJ2-7; tentative D call: TRBD2 (7 bases). The CDR3 contains 13 residues. Germline V gene sequence: CDR1 SEHNR, CDR2 FQNEAQ (reference sequence). Trimming removed 6 bases at V and 5 bases at J, with 14 bases between. This CDR3 is CASRGGLTNEQYF. CDR3 DNA: TGTGCCAGCAGGGGGGGGCTTACCAACGAGCAGTACTTC.